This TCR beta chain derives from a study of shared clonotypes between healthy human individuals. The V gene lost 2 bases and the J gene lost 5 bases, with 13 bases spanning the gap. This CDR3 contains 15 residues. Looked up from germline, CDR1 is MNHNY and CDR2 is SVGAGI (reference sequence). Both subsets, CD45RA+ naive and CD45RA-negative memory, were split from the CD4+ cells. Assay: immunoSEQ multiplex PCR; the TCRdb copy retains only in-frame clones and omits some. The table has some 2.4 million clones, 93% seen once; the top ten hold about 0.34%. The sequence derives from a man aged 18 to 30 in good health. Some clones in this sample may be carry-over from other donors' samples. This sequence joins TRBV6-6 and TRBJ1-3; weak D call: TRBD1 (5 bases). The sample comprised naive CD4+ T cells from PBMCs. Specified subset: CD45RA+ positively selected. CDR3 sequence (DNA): TGTGCCAGCAGTTACGGGGAGGGGAATAGAAACACCATATATTTT. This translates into CASSYGEGNRNTIYF.